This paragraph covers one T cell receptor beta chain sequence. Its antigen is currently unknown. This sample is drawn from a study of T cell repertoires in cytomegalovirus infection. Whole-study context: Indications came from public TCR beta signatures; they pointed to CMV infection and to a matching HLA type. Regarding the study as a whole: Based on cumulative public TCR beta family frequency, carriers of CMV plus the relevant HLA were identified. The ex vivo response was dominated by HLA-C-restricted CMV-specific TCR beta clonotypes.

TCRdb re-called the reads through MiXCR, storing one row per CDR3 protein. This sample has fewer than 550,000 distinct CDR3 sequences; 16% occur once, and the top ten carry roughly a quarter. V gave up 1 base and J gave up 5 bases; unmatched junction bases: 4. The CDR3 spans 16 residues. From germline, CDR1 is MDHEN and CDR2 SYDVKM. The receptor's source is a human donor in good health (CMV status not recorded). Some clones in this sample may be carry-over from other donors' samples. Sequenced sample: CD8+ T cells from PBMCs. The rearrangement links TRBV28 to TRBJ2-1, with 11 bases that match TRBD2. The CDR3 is CASSLSSGRSHNEQFF. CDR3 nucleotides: TGTGCCAGCAGTTTATCTAGCGGGAGGTCCCACAATGAGCAGTTCTTC.